The rows below give T cell receptor beta chains drawn from one sample of a study of cytotoxic CD8 clonotypes in ibrutinib-treated CLL. Sequenced by immunoSEQ multiplex PCR; TCRdb stores in-frame clones only, minus some. The data hold roughly 180,000 clones, with 70% to 85% observed a single time. This specimen consisted of PBMCs, obtained after 24 months of ibrutinib treatment. The receptor set was obtained from a human donor with chronic lymphocytic leukemia. Each CDR3 is given with its conserved first and last residue. D genes are given only for firm matches. Size values are once, few and many counts, or a class for expanded clones, and some rows have none.

DNA	CDR3	D	V	size	J
TGTGCCAGCAGCTTAACCCGGGAGATGAGAGGCTACACCTTC	CASSLTREMRGYTF	NA	TRBV7-3	NA	TRBJ1-2
TGTGCCAGCAGCCCCTTAGGGACGACAGATACGCAGTATTTT	CASSPLGTTDTQYF	NA	TRBV7-9	NA	TRBJ2-3
TGTGCCAGCAGTTACGATGGACAGAGAAATCAGCCCCAGCATTTT	CASSYDGQRNQPQHF	NA	TRBV6-5	NA	TRBJ1-5
TGCGCCAGCAGCCAAGATCGACAGGGAGGAGATGAAAAACTGTTTTTT	CASSQDRQGGDEKLFF	TRBD1	TRBV4-1	NA	TRBJ1-4
TGCGCCAGCAGCGCCTCGAGTTGGGGCGGACAAAACACCGGGGAGCTGTTTTTT	CASSASSWGGQNTGELFF	NA	TRBV5-1	NA	TRBJ2-2
TGTGCCAGCAGTTCTGACAGACTTAACTATGGCTACACCTTC	CASSSDRLNYGYTF	NA	TRBV6-5	NA	TRBJ1-2
TGTGCCAGCAGCTTATACAGGGGGCAAAGAGGAGGTGAAGCTTTCTTT	CASSLYRGQRGGEAFF	TRBD1	TRBV7-3	NA	TRBJ1-1
TGTGCCAGCAGCTTAGGACAGTTCTACGAGCAGTACTTC	CASSLGQFYEQYF	NA	TRBV7-9	once	TRBJ2-7
TGTGCCAGTACGTTCGGGACTAGCGGGAGCGATACGCAGTATTTT	CASTFGTSGSDTQYF	TRBD2	TRBV19	NA	TRBJ2-3
TGTGCCAGCAAACCGGGGGTTTATGGCTACACCTTC	CASKPGVYGYTF	NA	TRBV28	NA	TRBJ1-2